The present T cell receptor beta chain was sequenced within a study of blood T cell repertoires in COVID-19. The CDR3 length is 15 residues. Trimming at V came to 2 bases and at J to 7 bases, leaving 11 bases not matched to a gene. CDR1 is SGHTA, CDR2 FQGTGA, per germline. Using immunoSEQ multiplex PCR, the repertoire was profiled, and TCRdb retains in-frame clones only, with some absent. This repertoire shows 14,000 or so clones, about 80% found once; its top ten account for approximately 9.8%. The receptor was isolated from a man in his 70s with acute or convalescent COVID-19. The chain is built from TRBV7-3 and TRBJ2-7, with 7 positions matching TRBD1. Material: peripheral blood. This chain's CDR3 is CASSLSGTDQGEQYF. CDR3 DNA: TGTGCCAGCAGCTTATCCGGGACAGATCAGGGGGAGCAGTACTTC.